The entry that follows covers one T cell receptor beta chain sequence. This entry comes from a study of blood T cell repertoires in COVID-19. V was shortened by 0 bases and J by 4 bases, with 15 bases between the two germline ends. This CDR3 is built from 16 residues. Per germline, CDR1 MNHEY and CDR2 SVGEGT. The method was immunoSEQ multiplex PCR; TCRdb's version includes in-frame clones alone and lacks a portion of them. The sample lists fewer than 200,000 clones, around 85% occurring once. The sequenced material came from peripheral blood. The chain joins TRBV6-2 or TRBV6-3 to TRBJ1-1; D possibly corresponds to TRBD1 (6 bases). The sequence was obtained from a man between 60 and 75 years old who had recovered from COVID-19. CDR3 residues: CASSYSIFRGTTEAFF. The DNA of the CDR3 is TGTGCCAGCAGTTACTCGATTTTTAGGGGGACCACTGAAGCTTTCTTT.